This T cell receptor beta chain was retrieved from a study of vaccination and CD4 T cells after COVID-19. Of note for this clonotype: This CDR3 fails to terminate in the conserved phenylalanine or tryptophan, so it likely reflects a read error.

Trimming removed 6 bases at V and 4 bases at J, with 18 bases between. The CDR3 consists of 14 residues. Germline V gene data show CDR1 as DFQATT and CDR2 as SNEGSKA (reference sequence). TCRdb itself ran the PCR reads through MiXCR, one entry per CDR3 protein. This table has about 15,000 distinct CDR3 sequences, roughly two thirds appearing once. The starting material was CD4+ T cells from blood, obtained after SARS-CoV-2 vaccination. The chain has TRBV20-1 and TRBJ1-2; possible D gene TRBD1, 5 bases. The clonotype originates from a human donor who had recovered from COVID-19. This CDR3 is CSAIQPGGSYGYTS. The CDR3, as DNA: TGCAGTGCAATTCAACCTGGGGGTAGCTATGGCTACACCTCC.